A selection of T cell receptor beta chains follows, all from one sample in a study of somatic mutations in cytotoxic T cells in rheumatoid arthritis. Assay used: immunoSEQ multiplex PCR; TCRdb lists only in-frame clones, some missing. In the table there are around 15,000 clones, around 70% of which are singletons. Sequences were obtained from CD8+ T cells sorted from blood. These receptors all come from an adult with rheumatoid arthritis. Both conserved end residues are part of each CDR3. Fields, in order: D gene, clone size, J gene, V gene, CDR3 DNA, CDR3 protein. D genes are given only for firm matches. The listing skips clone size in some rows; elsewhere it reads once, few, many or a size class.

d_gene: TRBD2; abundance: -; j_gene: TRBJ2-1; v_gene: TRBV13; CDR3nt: TGTGCCAGCAGCTTAGAGTGGCGGGGAGGGAGGGATGAGCAGTTCTTC; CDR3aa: CASSLEWRGGRDEQFF
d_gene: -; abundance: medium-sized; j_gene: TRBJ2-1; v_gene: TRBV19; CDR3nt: TGTGCCAGTAGGGTAGATGAGGGGGCGGGGAATGAGCAGTTCTTC; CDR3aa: CASRVDEGAGNEQFF
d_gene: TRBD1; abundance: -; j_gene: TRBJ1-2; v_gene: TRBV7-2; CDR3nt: TGTGCCAGCAGCTCGGGACAGGGGGCATATGGCTACACCTTC; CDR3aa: CASSSGQGAYGYTF
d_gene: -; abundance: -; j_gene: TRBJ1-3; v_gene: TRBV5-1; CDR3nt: TGCGCCAGCAGTGAGGTCCCCCCTGATTCTTCTGGAAACACCATATATTTT; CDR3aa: CASSEVPPDSSGNTIYF
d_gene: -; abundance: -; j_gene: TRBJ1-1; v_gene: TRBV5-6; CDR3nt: TGTGCCAGCAGTGGGGATATCATGAACACTGAAGCTTTCTTT; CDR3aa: CASSGDIMNTEAFF
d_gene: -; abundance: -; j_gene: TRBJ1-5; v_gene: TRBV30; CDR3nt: TGTGCCTGGAGTCTGGACTGGGATCAGCCCCAGCATTTT; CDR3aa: CAWSLDWDQPQHF
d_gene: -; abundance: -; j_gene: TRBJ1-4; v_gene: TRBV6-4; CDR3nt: TGTGCCAGCAGGGCTACAGGACCCGTCGATGAAAAACTGTTTTTT; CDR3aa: CASRATGPVDEKLFF
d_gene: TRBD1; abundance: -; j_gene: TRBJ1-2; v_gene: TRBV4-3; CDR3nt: TGCGCCAGCAGTCCGACCACAGGGGACTATGGCTACACCTTC; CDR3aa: CASSPTTGDYGYTF
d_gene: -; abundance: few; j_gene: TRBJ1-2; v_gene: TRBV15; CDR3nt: TGTGCCACCAGCTCCGGGCAGTCCTATGGCTACACCTTC; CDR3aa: CATSSGQSYGYTF
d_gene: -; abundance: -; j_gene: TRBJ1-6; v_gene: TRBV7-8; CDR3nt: TGTGCCAGCAGCTTAGTTATCGGCAATTCACCCCTCCACTTT; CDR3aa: CASSLVIGNSPLHF
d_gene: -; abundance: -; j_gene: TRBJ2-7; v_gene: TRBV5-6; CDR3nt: TGTGCCAGCAGCACGGACACGATGACTTACGAGCAGTACTTC; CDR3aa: CASSTDTMTYEQYF
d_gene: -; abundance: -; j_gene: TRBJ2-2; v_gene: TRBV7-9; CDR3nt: TGTGCCAGCAGCTTCCCCGTCCCCCCGGCCGTTTTAAACACCGGGGAGCTGTTTTTT; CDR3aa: CASSFPVPPAVLNTGELFF
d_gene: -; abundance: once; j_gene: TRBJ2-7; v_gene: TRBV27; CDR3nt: TGTGCCAGCAGTCCCTCGCATCTGTACGAGCAGTACTTC; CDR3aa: CASSPSHLYEQYF
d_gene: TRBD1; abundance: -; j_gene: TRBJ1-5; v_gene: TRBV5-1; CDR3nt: TGCGCCAGCAGCTGGACAGGGGCTCAGCCCCAGCATTTT; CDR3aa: CASSWTGAQPQHF
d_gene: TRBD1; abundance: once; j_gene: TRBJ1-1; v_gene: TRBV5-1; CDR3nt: TGCGCCAGCAGCTTGACAGGGGGCAACACTGAAGCTTTCTTT; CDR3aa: CASSLTGGNTEAFF
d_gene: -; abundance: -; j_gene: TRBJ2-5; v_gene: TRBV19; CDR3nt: TGTGCCAGTACCCCCCCGGGTCGAGGGGAAAAGACCCAGTACTTC; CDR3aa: CASTPPGRGEKTQYF